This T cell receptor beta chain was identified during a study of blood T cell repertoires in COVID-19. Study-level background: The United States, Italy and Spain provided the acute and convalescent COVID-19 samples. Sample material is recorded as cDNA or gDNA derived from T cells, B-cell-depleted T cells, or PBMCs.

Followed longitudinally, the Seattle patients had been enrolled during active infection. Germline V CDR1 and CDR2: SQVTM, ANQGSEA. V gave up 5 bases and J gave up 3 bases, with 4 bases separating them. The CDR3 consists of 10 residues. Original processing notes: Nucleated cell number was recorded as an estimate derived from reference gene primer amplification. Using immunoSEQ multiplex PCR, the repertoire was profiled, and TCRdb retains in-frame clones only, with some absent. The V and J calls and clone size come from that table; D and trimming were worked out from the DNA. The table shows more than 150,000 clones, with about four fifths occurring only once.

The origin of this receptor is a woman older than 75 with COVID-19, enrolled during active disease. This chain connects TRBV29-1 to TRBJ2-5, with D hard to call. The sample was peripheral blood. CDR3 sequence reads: CSVQEETQYF. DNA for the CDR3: TGCAGCGTTCAGGAAGAGACCCAGTACTTC. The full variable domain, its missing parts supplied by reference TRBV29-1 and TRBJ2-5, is SAVISQKPSRDICQRGTSLTIQCQVDSQVTMMFWYRQQPGQSLTLIATANQGSEATYESGFVIDKFPISRPNLTFSTLTVSNMSPEDSSIYLCSVQEETQYFGPGTRLLVL.